This TCR beta chain is from a study of cytotoxic CD8 clonotypes in ibrutinib-treated CLL. At the level of the study: Enrolment comprised around 11 relapsed/refractory and approximately 16 treatment-naive patients; about 17 were IGHV unmutated. Study-level findings and limits: Baseline clonality exceeded age-matched healthy donors and tracked circulating CD8+ T-cell counts.

With cryopreserved PBMCs as the source, around 2 micrograms of genomic DNA went to TCR beta libraries. This CDR3 contains 14 residues. Trimming removed 5 bases from V and 4 bases from J, with 12 bases in between. In germline, CDR1 is SEHNR, CDR2 FQNEAQ (reference sequence). The repertoire was sequenced with immunoSEQ multiplex PCR; TCRdb's copy has only in-frame clones and lacks some. The sample has 60,000 to 95,000 clones, around four fifths seen once. This clone was detected once. The antigen is undetermined. This TCR came from a human donor with chronic lymphocytic leukemia. Sequencing used PBMCs, obtained after 24 months of ibrutinib treatment. J is TRBJ2-1 and V is TRBV7-9, with D perhaps assigned TRBD1 or TRBD2 (5 bases each). CDR3 bases: TGTGCCAGCAGCCCGGGACGGCAGTACAATGAGCAGTTCTTC. Translated, it gives CASSPGRQYNEQFF.